These T cell receptor beta chains were read from a single sample in a study of radiotherapy plus CTLA-4 blockade in lung cancer. The repertoire was sequenced with immunoSEQ multiplex PCR; TCRdb's copy has only in-frame clones and lacks some. The sample lists approximately 77,000 clones; 84% were seen once. The material sequenced was peripheral blood, taken from a patient treated with radiotherapy plus ipilimumab. These receptors were collected from a human donor with non-small cell lung cancer who had stable disease on radiotherapy plus ipilimumab. Each CDR3 is given with its conserved first and last residue. The D gene is left open where the match is weak. Size is stated for part of the rows, as once, few or many counts, or as a class when the clone is expanded.

TRBV5-1,TRBJ2-7,-,-,CASSDRWGSYEQYF,TGCGCCAGCAGTGACAGGTGGGGCTCCTACGAGCAGTACTTC
TRBV30,TRBJ2-5,-,-,CAWTRDNRGETQYF,TGTGCCTGGACCCGGGACAACCGCGGAGAGACCCAGTACTTC
TRBV6-1,TRBJ1-2,-,-,CASKLGRAYTF,TGTGCCAGCAAATTGGGGCGGGCCTACACCTTC
TRBV7-2,TRBJ2-7,-,-,CASSLELGYEQYF,TGTGCCAGCAGCTTAGAGCTCGGCTACGAGCAGTACTTC
TRBV5-1,TRBJ1-3,-,TRBD1,CASSTTPGQSSNTIYF,TGCGCCAGCAGCACAACCCCGGGACAGTCTAGCAACACCATATATTTT
TRBV11-3,TRBJ2-7,-,-,CASSLDPPGATYEQYF,TGTGCCAGCAGCCTAGACCCCCCTGGAGCAACCTACGAGCAGTACTTC
TRBV6-5,TRBJ1-3,-,-,CASSPETRHRNTIYF,TGTGCCAGCAGTCCCGAGACACGCCACCGAAACACCATATATTTT
TRBV19,TRBJ2-1,-,TRBD1,CASSKEGAVNEQFF,TGTGCCAGTAGTAAAGAGGGGGCTGTAAATGAGCAGTTCTTC
TRBV30,TRBJ2-1,-,-,CAWSVWPGQNEQFF,TGTGCCTGGAGTGTATGGCCAGGGCAAAATGAGCAGTTCTTC
TRBV7-3,TRBJ2-2,-,-,CASSLASGELFF,TGTGCCAGCAGCTTAGCGTCCGGGGAGCTGTTTTTT
TRBV6-5,TRBJ2-5,-,TRBD2,CASKRTSGVKETQYF,TGTGCCAGCAAAAGGACTAGCGGGGTAAAAGAGACCCAGTACTTC
TRBV5-1,TRBJ1-1,-,-,CASSSEGGRSTEAFF,TGCGCCAGCAGCTCGGAAGGGGGACGATCCACTGAAGCTTTCTTT
TRBV28,TRBJ1-5,-,-,CASSPSGTTKSNQPQHF,TGTGCCAGCAGCCCCAGCGGGACAACGAAAAGCAATCAGCCCCAGCATTTT
TRBV9,TRBJ1-6,-,-,CASSVDWASSYNSPLHF,TGTGCCAGCAGCGTAGATTGGGCGAGCTCCTATAATTCACCCCTCCACTTT
TRBV5-1,TRBJ2-2,-,-,CASRAERQNPTNTGELFF,TGCGCCAGCAGGGCGGAACGACAGAACCCAACGAACACCGGGGAGCTGTTTTTT
TRBV19,TRBJ2-5,medium-sized,-,CASNAGGRRTQYF,TGTGCCAGTAATGCTGGGGGCCGGAGGACCCAGTACTTC
TRBV19,TRBJ1-1,-,-,CASSGASTRDTEAFF,TGTGCCAGTAGCGGAGCTTCGACCCGGGACACTGAAGCTTTCTTT
TRBV2,TRBJ2-5,-,-,CASSGGTRGETQYF,TGTGCCAGCAGTGGGGGGACGAGGGGCGAGACCCAGTACTTC
TRBV10-2,TRBJ2-5,-,TRBD1,CASSPGTGYETQYF,TGCGCCAGCAGCCCCGGGACAGGGTATGAGACCCAGTACTTC
TRBV4-2,TRBJ2-7,-,-,CASSQDRAGYEQYF,TGTGCCAGCAGCCAAGATCGAGCGGGCTACGAGCAGTACTTC
TRBV11-2,TRBJ1-2,-,TRBD1,CASSVMGQGDGYTF,TGTGCCAGCAGCGTCATGGGACAGGGTGACGGCTACACCTTC
TRBV7-9,TRBJ2-3,-,TRBD2,CASSLFLRGRDTQYF,TGTGCCAGCAGCTTATTCTTGCGGGGGAGAGATACGCAGTATTTT
TRBV2,TRBJ2-7,-,-,CASRDSSGTYEQYF,TGTGCCAGCAGAGACAGTAGCGGTACCTACGAGCAGTACTTC
TRBV10-3,TRBJ2-1,once,-,CAISPGPHGEQFF,TGTGCCATCAGCCCGGGCCCCCACGGTGAGCAGTTCTTC